The following is a T cell receptor (beta chain) sequence with its context. From germline, CDR1 is GTSNPN and CDR2 SVGIG (reference sequence). The CDR3 runs to 16 residues. Trimming pared 0 bases from V and 2 bases from J, leaving 14 bases between. In the original analysis: Amplified reference gene primers provided the basis for estimating nucleated cell counts. The data were produced by immunoSEQ multiplex PCR, yet TCRdb's version contains in-frame clones alone and is incomplete. D and trimming were read from the DNA, whereas the V and J calls and clone size are those reported in that table. The sample comprises about 280,000 clones, approximately 81% of which are singletons, and roughly 2.5% rests with the top ten. All enrollees were roughly 18 to 89 years old and from under 25 US areas. Cohorts were based on clinical histories the participants reported. This sample was taken from a study of blood T cell repertoires in COVID-19.

This clonotype originated in a woman aged 50 to 60 who had recovered from COVID-19. Sequences were obtained from PBMCs or T cells enriched from blood (not recorded which). The chain carries TRBV30 and TRBJ1-5; TRBD1 might be the D (5 bases). CDR3 DNA: TGTGCCTGGAGTGTACAGGCAGGGCGCGGCAATCAGCCCCAGCATTTT. Translation: CAWSVQAGRGNQPQHF.